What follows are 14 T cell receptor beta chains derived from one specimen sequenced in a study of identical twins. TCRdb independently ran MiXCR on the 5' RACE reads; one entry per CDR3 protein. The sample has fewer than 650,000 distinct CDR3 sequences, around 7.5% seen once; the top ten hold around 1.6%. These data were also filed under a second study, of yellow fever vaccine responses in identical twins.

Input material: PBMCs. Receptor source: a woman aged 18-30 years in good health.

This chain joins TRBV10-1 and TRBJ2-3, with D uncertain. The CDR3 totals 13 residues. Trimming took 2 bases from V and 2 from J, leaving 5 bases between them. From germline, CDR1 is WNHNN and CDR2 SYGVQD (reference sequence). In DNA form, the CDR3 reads TGCGCCAGCAGTGAGGGATTCACAGATACGCAGTATTTT. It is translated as CASSEGFTDTQYF.

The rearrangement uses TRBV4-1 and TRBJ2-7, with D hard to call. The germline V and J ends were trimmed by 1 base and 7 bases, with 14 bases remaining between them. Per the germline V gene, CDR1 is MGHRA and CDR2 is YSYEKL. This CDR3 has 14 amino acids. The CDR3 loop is CASSQGNTGEEQYF. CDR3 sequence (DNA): TGCGCCAGCAGCCAAGGAAACACGGGCGAGGAGCAGTACTTC.

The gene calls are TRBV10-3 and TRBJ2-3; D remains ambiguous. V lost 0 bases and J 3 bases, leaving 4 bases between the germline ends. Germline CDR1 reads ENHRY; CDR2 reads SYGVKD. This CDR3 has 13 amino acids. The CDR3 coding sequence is TGTGCCATCAGTGAGTCCAGGACAGATACGCAGTATTTT. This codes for CAISESRTDTQYF.

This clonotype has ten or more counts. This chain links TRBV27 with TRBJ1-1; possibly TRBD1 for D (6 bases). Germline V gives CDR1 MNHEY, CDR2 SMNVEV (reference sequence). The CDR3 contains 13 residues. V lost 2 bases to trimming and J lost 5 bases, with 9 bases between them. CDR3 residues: CASSLEGVTEAFF. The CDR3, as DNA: TGTGCCAGCAGTTTAGAGGGGGTAACTGAAGCTTTCTTT.

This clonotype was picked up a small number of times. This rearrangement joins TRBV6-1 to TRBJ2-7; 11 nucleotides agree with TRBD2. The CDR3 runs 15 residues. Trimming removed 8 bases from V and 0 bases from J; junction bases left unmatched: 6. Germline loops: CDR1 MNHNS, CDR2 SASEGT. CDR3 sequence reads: CASGVAGGSSYEQYF. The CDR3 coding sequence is TGTGCCAGCGGGGTAGCGGGAGGGAGCTCCTACGAGCAGTACTTC.

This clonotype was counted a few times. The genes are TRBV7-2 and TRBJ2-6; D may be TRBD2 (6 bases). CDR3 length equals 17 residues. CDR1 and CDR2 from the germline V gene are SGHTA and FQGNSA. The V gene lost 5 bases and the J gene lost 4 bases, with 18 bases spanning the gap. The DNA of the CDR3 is TGTGCCAGCAGCCCCTCCGGGGGAGGAGCCGGGGCCAACGTCCTGACTTTC. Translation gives CASSPSGGGAGANVLTF.

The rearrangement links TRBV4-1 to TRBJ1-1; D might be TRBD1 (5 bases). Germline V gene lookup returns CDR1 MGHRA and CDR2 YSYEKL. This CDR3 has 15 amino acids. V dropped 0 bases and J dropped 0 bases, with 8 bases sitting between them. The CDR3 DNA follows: TGCGCCAGCAGCCAAGAGAGGGGACTGAACACTGAAGCTTTCTTT. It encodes CASSQERGLNTEAFF.

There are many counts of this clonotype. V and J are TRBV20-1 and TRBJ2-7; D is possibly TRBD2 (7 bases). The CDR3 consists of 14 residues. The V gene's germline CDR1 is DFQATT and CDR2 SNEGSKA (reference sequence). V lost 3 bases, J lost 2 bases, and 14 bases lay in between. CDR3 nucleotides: TGCAGTGCTAGTAAGAGGGGGGGCCCCTACGAGCAGTACGTC. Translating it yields CSASKRGGPYEQYV.

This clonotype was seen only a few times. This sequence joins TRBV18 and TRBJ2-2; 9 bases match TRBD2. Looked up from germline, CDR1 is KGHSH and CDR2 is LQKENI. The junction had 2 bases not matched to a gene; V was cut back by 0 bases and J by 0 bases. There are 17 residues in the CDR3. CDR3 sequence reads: CASSPPIAGANTGELFF. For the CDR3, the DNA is TGTGCCAGCTCACCACCGATAGCGGGAGCGAACACCGGGGAGCTGTTTTTT.

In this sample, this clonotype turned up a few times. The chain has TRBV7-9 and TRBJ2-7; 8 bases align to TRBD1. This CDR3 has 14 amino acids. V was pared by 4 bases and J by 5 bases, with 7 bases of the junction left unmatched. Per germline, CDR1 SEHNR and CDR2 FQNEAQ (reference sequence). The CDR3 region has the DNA TGTGCCAGCAGCTCAGGACAGGGAGTTAACGAGCAGTACGTC. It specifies CASSSGQGVNEQYV.

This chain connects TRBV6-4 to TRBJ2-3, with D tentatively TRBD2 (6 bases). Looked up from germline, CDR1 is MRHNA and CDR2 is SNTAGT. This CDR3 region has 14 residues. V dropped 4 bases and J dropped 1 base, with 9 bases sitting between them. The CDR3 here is CASSGSGGTDTQYF. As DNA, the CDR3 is TGTGCCAGCAGTGGCTCGGGGGGCACAGATACGCAGTATTTT.

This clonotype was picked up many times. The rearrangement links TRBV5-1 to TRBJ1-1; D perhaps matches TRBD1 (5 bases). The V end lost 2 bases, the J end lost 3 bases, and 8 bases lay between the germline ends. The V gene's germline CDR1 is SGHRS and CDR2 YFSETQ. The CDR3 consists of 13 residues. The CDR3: CASSFQGDTEAFF. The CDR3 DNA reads TGCGCCAGCAGCTTTCAGGGTGACACTGAAGCTTTCTTT. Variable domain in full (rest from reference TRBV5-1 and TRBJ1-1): KAGVTQTPRYLIKTRGQQVTLSCSPISGHRSVSWYQQTPGQGLQFLFEYFSETQRNKGNFPGRFSGRQFSNSRSEMNVSTLELGDSALYLCASSFQGDTEAFFGQGTRLTVV.

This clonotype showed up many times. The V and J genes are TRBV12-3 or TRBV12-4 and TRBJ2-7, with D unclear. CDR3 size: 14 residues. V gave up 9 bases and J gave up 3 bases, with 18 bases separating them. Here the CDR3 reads CASTSLWSGYEQYF. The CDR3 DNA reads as TGTGCCAGTACGTCCTTATGGTCGGGCTACGAGCAGTACTTC.

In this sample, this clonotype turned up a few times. The CDR3 DNA follows: TGTGCCAGCAGCTTGTGGGCGGGAGCATTCGCGTACGAGCAGTACTTC. It specifies CASSLWAGAFAYEQYF. V gene TRBV5-6 combines with J gene TRBJ2-7, with 7 bases identical to TRBD2. This CDR3 region has 16 residues. The V segment lost 1 base and the J segment 4 bases; nucleotides outside the gene matches: 11. Germline CDR1 and CDR2: SGHDT and YYEEEE.